Presented here are 16 T cell receptor beta chains from one specimen sequenced in a study of cytomegalovirus exposure and HLA in healthy donors. 13 Jbeta primers and 60 Vbeta primers were used for the PCR. The table came from immunoSEQ multiplex PCR; TCRdb's copy has only in-frame clones and leaves some out. The sample has 130,000 or so clones, and its top ten clones hold approximately 1.5%. Sequenced material: PBMCs. These receptors came from a woman between 40 and 50 years old in good health and CMV-seronegative.

This chain joins TRBV7-2 and TRBJ1-2, with 10 bases identical to TRBD1. V trimming: 7 bases; J trimming: 12 bases; junction bases outside the gene matches: 11. CDR3 size: 13 residues. Germline lookup yields CDR1 SGHTA and CDR2 FQGNSA. CDR3 nucleotide sequence: TGTGCCAGCACTAAGACAGGGGGCGTTAAACACACCTTC. It encodes CASTKTGGVKHTF.

This chain connects TRBV6-1 to TRBJ2-5; D uncertain. The V end was cut by 4 bases, the J end by 0 bases, with 21 bases between. Per the germline V gene, CDR1 is MNHNS and CDR2 is SASEGT. CDR3 length: 18 amino acids. CDR3 amino acids: CASSGPGFGGVYQETQYF. The CDR3 DNA sequence: TGTGCCAGCAGTGGCCCTGGGTTTGGCGGAGTGTACCAAGAGACCCAGTACTTC.

The CDR3 sequence: CASSLTGALDSPLHF. CDR3 in DNA: TGTGCCAGCAGCTTGACAGGCGCTTTGGATTCACCCCTCCACTTT. The J gene is TRBJ1-6, the V gene TRBV7-9; D might be TRBD1 (6 bases). The CDR3 is 15 residues long. V dropped 3 bases and J dropped 8 bases, with 14 bases sitting between them. Germline V gives CDR1 SEHNR, CDR2 FQNEAQ (reference sequence).

V is TRBV4-2 and J is TRBJ1-3; no reliable D call. The V and J ends lost 3 bases and 0 bases respectively, with 9 bases between them. The CDR3 totals 15 residues. Germline V CDR1 and CDR2: LGHNA, YNFKEQ. This chain's CDR3 is CASSQSFSSGNTIYF. The DNA of the CDR3 is TGTGCCAGCAGCCAGTCTTTCTCCTCTGGAAACACCATATATTTT.

CDR3 in amino acids: CASSAAAGSWGYTF. CDR3 nucleotides: TGTGCCAGCAGTGCGGCCGCAGGGTCTTGGGGCTACACCTTC. This sequence joins TRBV2 and TRBJ1-2, with D maybe TRBD1 (5 bases). CDR1 and CDR2 (germline): SNHLY, FYNNEI. This CDR3 has 14 residues. V was pared by 4 bases and J by 8 bases, with 17 bases between. Supplemented by reference TRBV2 and TRBJ1-2, the full variable domain reads EPEVTQTPSHQVTQMGQEVILRCVPISNHLYFYWYRQILGQKVEFLVSFYNNEISEKSEIFDDQFSVERPDGSNFTLKIRSTKLEDSAMYFCASSAAAGSWGYTFGSGTRLTVV.

The genes are TRBV2 and TRBJ2-3; D call uncertain. The germline CDR1 and CDR2 sequences are SNHLY and FYNNEI. The CDR3 is 14 residues long. Trimming took off 4 bases at V and 1 base at J, with 9 bases between the two ends. CDR3 protein: CASSAYHRTDTQYF. Written as DNA, the CDR3 is TGTGCCAGCAGTGCCTATCACCGCACAGATACGCAGTATTTT.

The chain employs TRBV18 and TRBJ1-5; D is perhaps TRBD1 (6 bases). V was cut by 6 bases and J by 1 base, with 19 bases left in between. The germline gives CDR1 KGHSH, CDR2 LQKENI. The CDR3 loop spans 17 amino acids. CDR3 region: CASSRGTGSPSNQPQHF. The DNA of the CDR3 is TGTGCCAGCTCCCGAGGAACAGGGTCCCCAAGCAATCAGCCCCAGCATTTT.

The V call is TRBV5-1, the J call TRBJ2-2; 7 bases align to TRBD1. J lost 4 bases, V lost 3 bases, and 3 bases had no gene match. The CDR3 spans 14 residues. Germline CDR1 reads SGHRS; CDR2 reads YFSETQ. The CDR3 sequence: CASSYDRATGELFF. Here the CDR3 DNA reads TGCGCCAGCAGCTACGACAGGGCCACCGGGGAGCTGTTTTTT.

The chain recombines TRBV5-4 with TRBJ1-5; perhaps TRBD1 as D (5 bases). V was shortened by 0 bases and J by 2 bases, with 15 bases between the two germline ends. The CDR3 contains 17 residues. The germline V gene encodes CDR1 SGHNT and CDR2 YYREEE (reference sequence). CDR3 bases: TGTGCCAGCAGCTTGGGGGGGGAGGTGGGCGGCAATCAGCCCCAGCATTTT. It encodes CASSLGGEVGGNQPQHF.

As DNA, the CDR3 is TGTGCCAGCAGCTTAAGGGACTCGAAAGAGGATGGCTACACCTTC. Translation gives CASSLRDSKEDGYTF. V and J are TRBV7-2 and TRBJ1-2; TRBD1 might be the D (5 bases). The germline CDR1 and CDR2 sequences are SGHTA and FQGNSA. The CDR3 is 15 residues long. Trimming removed 2 bases from V and 6 bases from J, with 16 bases in between.

The chain combines TRBV7-8 with TRBJ1-4; unclear D gene. The CDR3 is 16 residues long. V lost 5 bases to trimming and J lost 3 bases, with 16 bases between them. The germline CDR1 and CDR2 sequences are SGHVS and FQNEAQ. CDR3 sequence: CASSRNRGGPNEKLFF. Written as DNA, the CDR3 is TGTGCCAGCAGCCGTAATCGGGGAGGACCTAATGAAAAACTGTTTTTT.

CDR3 protein: CASTDRTGVNTEAFF. The DNA for the CDR3 is TGTGCCAGCACCGATAGGACAGGGGTGAACACTGAAGCTTTCTTT. J is TRBJ1-1 and V is TRBV7-2; 9 bases line up with TRBD1. J gave up 0 bases and V 7 bases, and 6 bases lay outside the gene matches. Germline CDR1 is SGHTA and CDR2 is FQGNSA. This CDR3 is built from 15 residues.

The chain is built from TRBV27 and TRBJ1-2; 9 nucleotides align to TRBD1. The CDR3 sequence is 15 residues long. Germline CDR1 is MNHEY and CDR2 is SMNVEV (reference sequence). V was pared by 2 bases and J by 1 base, with 2 bases of the junction left unmatched. DNA of the CDR3: TGTGCCAGCAGTTTAAGGACAGGGGATAACTATGGCTACACCTTC. Translated: CASSLRTGDNYGYTF.

The gene calls are TRBV6-1 and TRBJ2-5; D gene ambiguous. Trimming took off 6 bases at V and 3 bases at J, with 14 bases between the two ends. This CDR3 contains 14 residues. Germline CDR1 and CDR2: MNHNS and SASEGT. The CDR3 nucleotides are TGTGCCAGCAGGCGCGTGACTGAGAAAGAGACCCAGTACTTC. Translation gives CASRRVTEKETQYF.

The rearrangement links TRBV7-2 to TRBJ1-6; 7 positions agree with TRBD1. The V segment lost 1 base and the J segment 4 bases; nucleotides outside the gene matches: 1. This CDR3 is 15 amino acids long. The V gene's germline CDR1 is SGHTA and CDR2 FQGNSA. The CDR3 nucleotides are TGTGCCAGCAGCTTAGAGACAGGGTATAATTCACCCCTCCACTTT. Its protein is CASSLETGYNSPLHF.

V and J are TRBV18 and TRBJ1-5, with 7 positions matching TRBD1. The CDR3 covers 14 residues. CDR1 is KGHSH and CDR2 is LQKENI in the germline V gene. The trim removed 5 bases at V and 3 bases at J, leaving 4 bases unmatched. The CDR3 bases are TGTGCCAGCTCATACGACAGGGACAATCAGCCCCAGCATTTT. Translating it yields CASSYDRDNQPQHF.